This T cell receptor beta chain was found in a study of identical twins. TCRdb reanalysed the 5' RACE reads using MiXCR and keeps one entry per CDR3 protein. The table shows some 760,000 distinct CDR3 sequences, with roughly 18% occurring only once. Trimming took 0 bases from V and 5 from J; bases not matched to a gene: 10. CDR3 length equals 17 residues. Germline values: CDR1 KGHSH, CDR2 LQKENI. Separately, the same data were catalogued under a study of T cells expressing NK-cell markers. That paper notes: Eight donors were sequenced, of whom seven were HCMV-seropositive, while the remaining one was HCMV-seronegative.

The sequence derives from a woman aged 18-29 years in good health. Sequencing was done on a sample of PBMCs. The V call is TRBV18, the J call TRBJ1-1; 9 bases are shared with TRBD1. The CDR3 loop reads CASSPPETGGEGTEAFF. The CDR3 DNA follows: TGTGCCAGCTCACCACCGGAAACAGGGGGCGAAGGGACTGAAGCTTTCTTT.